The 4 T cell receptor beta chains below all came from one sample that was sequenced in a study of blood T cell repertoires in COVID-19. The assay was immunoSEQ multiplex PCR, and TCRdb's table has in-frame clones only and misses some. Among roughly 220,000 clones listed, roughly 84% were seen once. What was sequenced was peripheral blood. Receptor source: a man aged 30-40 years with active or convalescent COVID-19.

This chain joins TRBV30 and TRBJ2-1; possible D gene TRBD2, 6 bases. V shed 1 base and J shed 16 bases, with 14 bases lying between them. Germline CDR1 GTSNPN, CDR2 SVGIG (reference sequence). This CDR3 has 11 residues. CDR3 DNA: TGTGCCTGGAGTGGCGGGCGGGGTGATTTCTTC. Translating it yields CAWSGGRGDFF.

Concerning this clone: The same CDR3 can be traced to other DNA sequences in this sample. V is TRBV12-3 or TRBV12-4 and J is TRBJ2-7; 7 bases match TRBD1. The junction had 1 base not matched to a gene; V was cut back by 3 bases and J by 2 bases. The CDR3 is made up of 13 amino acids. CDR3 protein: CASSLDRTYEQYF. The CDR3 nucleotides read TGTGCCAGCAGTTTGGACAGGACCTACGAGCAGTACTTC.

A single count supports this clone. This sequence joins TRBV28 and TRBJ1-5; D unresolved. This CDR3 has 14 residues. Between the trimmed V and J ends, which lost 6 bases and 5 bases, there was a span of 14 bases. CDR1 MDHEN and CDR2 SYDVKM come from the germline V gene. CDR3 nucleotide sequence: TGTGCCAGCAGACCCCATGGGCGGGATCAGCCCCAGCATTTT. Protein sequence: CASRPHGRDQPQHF.

The J gene is TRBJ1-2, the V gene TRBV3-1 (or the pseudogene TRBV3-2), with D possibly being TRBD1 (5 bases). This CDR3 comprises 16 residues. Trimming shortened V by 1 base and J by 8 bases, and 20 bases separated the two germline ends. Germline V gives CDR1 LGHDT, CDR2 YNNKEL (reference sequence). For the CDR3, the DNA is TGTGCCAGCAGCCAAGCCCAGCCCTCAGGGCACGGCGGCTACACCTTC. Translation gives CASSQAQPSGHGGYTF.